A selection of T cell receptor beta chains follows, all from one sample in a study of CD8 T cells in Susac syndrome. One entry per CDR3 protein results from TCRdb running MiXCR on the immunoSEQ multiplex PCR reads. The sample lists about 130,000 distinct CDR3 sequences, under 95% seen once, with over 0.2% in the top ten. The specimen was CD8+ T cells from PBMCs. The source of these receptors is a human donor with multiple sclerosis. Both conserved end residues are part of each CDR3. Each record gives: D gene, J gene, clone size, V gene, CDR3 DNA, CDR3 protein. A D gene is named only where the DNA matches it firmly. Expanded clones are given a class, and other clones once, few, many or no size at all.

d_call: TRBD2; j_call: TRBJ2-1; clone_size: -; v_call: TRBV20-1; cdr3_nt: TGCAGTGCTAGAGATGTACGACTAGCGGGCAATGAGCAGTTCTTC; cdr3_aa: CSARDVRLAGNEQFF
d_call: -; j_call: TRBJ1-4; clone_size: -; v_call: TRBV4-1; cdr3_nt: TGCGCCAGCAGCACAAGACAGGTTCCTAATGAAAAACTGTTTTTT; cdr3_aa: CASSTRQVPNEKLFF
d_call: TRBD1; j_call: TRBJ2-1; clone_size: -; v_call: TRBV4-1; cdr3_nt: TGCGCCAGCAGCCCGGCAGGGACAGACTACAATGAGCAGTTCTTC; cdr3_aa: CASSPAGTDYNEQFF
d_call: -; j_call: TRBJ2-2; clone_size: -; v_call: TRBV13; cdr3_nt: TGTGCCAGCAGCTTAATCCGGGAGAGAGGACTCGGGGAGCTGTTTTTT; cdr3_aa: CASSLIRERGLGELFF
d_call: -; j_call: TRBJ1-6; clone_size: -; v_call: TRBV28; cdr3_nt: TGTGCCAGCAGTTCGAAGGGCTATAATTCACCCCTCCACTTT; cdr3_aa: CASSSKGYNSPLHF
d_call: TRBD2; j_call: TRBJ2-1; clone_size: -; v_call: TRBV9; cdr3_nt: TGTGCCTCGGGGGAGGGGAGGAAGGGGAATGAGCAGTTCTTC; cdr3_aa: CASGEGRKGNEQFF
d_call: -; j_call: TRBJ2-1; clone_size: -; v_call: TRBV10-3; cdr3_nt: TGTGCCATCAGTGAGTCTGGGTACTCCTACAATGAGCAGTTCTTC; cdr3_aa: CAISESGYSYNEQFF
d_call: -; j_call: TRBJ2-2; clone_size: -; v_call: TRBV9; cdr3_nt: TGTGCCAGCAGCGTCCCAGGGTTGGGGGAGCTGTTTTTT; cdr3_aa: CASSVPGLGELFF
d_call: -; j_call: TRBJ1-1; clone_size: -; v_call: TRBV13; cdr3_nt: TGTGCCAGCAGCCCCGACGGCCTCGGCACTGAAGCTTTCTTT; cdr3_aa: CASSPDGLGTEAFF
d_call: -; j_call: TRBJ2-1; clone_size: -; v_call: TRBV7-9; cdr3_nt: TGTGCCAGCAGCCCCACAGGGAGGTCAGGCAATGAGCAGTTCTTC; cdr3_aa: CASSPTGRSGNEQFF
d_call: -; j_call: TRBJ2-1; clone_size: -; v_call: TRBV4-1; cdr3_nt: TGCGCCAGCAGCCAAGAAAGAAATTTTGGGGAATCCCCGTACAATGAGCAGTTCTTC; cdr3_aa: CASSQERNFGESPYNEQFF
d_call: -; j_call: TRBJ1-2; clone_size: -; v_call: TRBV3-1; cdr3_nt: TGTGCCAGCAGCATCGGGGGCGCGGATGGCTACACCTTC; cdr3_aa: CASSIGGADGYTF
d_call: -; j_call: TRBJ1-1; clone_size: -; v_call: TRBV12-3/TRBV12-4; cdr3_nt: TGTGCCAGCAGCTCCGGAGTGTCGGGTGAAGCTTTCTTT; cdr3_aa: CASSSGVSGEAFF
d_call: -; j_call: TRBJ2-1; clone_size: -; v_call: TRBV27; cdr3_nt: TGTGCCAGCAGGGATTGGACTTCTGAGCAGTTCTTC; cdr3_aa: CASRDWTSEQFF
d_call: -; j_call: TRBJ1-1; clone_size: -; v_call: TRBV19; cdr3_nt: TGTGCCAGTAGTATGCGGACACATACTGAAGCTTTCTTT; cdr3_aa: CASSMRTHTEAFF
d_call: -; j_call: TRBJ2-1; clone_size: -; v_call: TRBV6-2/TRBV6-3; cdr3_nt: TGTGCCAGCAGTTACTCGATTCCCACAACCATACTTTACAATGAGCAGTTCTTC; cdr3_aa: CASSYSIPTTILYNEQFF
d_call: -; j_call: TRBJ1-5; clone_size: -; v_call: TRBV2; cdr3_nt: TGTGCCAGCAGCGTGACTGGGTATAGCAATCAGCCCCAGCATTTT; cdr3_aa: CASSVTGYSNQPQHF
d_call: TRBD2; j_call: TRBJ2-7; clone_size: -; v_call: TRBV13; cdr3_nt: TGTGCCAGCAGCAAGACTAGCGGGAGGGAAGAGCAGTACTTC; cdr3_aa: CASSKTSGREEQYF
d_call: -; j_call: TRBJ2-6; clone_size: -; v_call: TRBV9; cdr3_nt: TGTGCCAGCAGCCTGGACATAATTCTCTCTGGGGCCAACGTCCTGACTTTC; cdr3_aa: CASSLDIILSGANVLTF
d_call: TRBD1; j_call: TRBJ2-5; clone_size: -; v_call: TRBV7-6; cdr3_nt: TGTGCCAGCAGTCGAGGGGGCGCGGGAGAGACCCAGTACTTC; cdr3_aa: CASSRGGAGETQYF
d_call: -; j_call: TRBJ2-1; clone_size: -; v_call: TRBV19; cdr3_nt: TGTGCCAGTAGCCCTTCGGTCTTCAATGAGCAGTTCTTC; cdr3_aa: CASSPSVFNEQFF
d_call: -; j_call: TRBJ2-2; clone_size: -; v_call: TRBV13; cdr3_nt: TGTGCCAGCAGGCGACTAGAATTCGCCGGGGAGCTGTTTTTT; cdr3_aa: CASRRLEFAGELFF
d_call: TRBD2; j_call: TRBJ2-1; clone_size: -; v_call: TRBV6-1; cdr3_nt: TGTGCCAGCACGTACACTAGCGGGAGGGCCCTCGATGAGCAGTTCTTC; cdr3_aa: CASTYTSGRALDEQFF
d_call: -; j_call: TRBJ2-7; clone_size: -; v_call: TRBV4-1; cdr3_nt: TGCGCCAGCAGCCAAACACTAGGCCGCTCTTACGAGCAGTACTTC; cdr3_aa: CASSQTLGRSYEQYF
d_call: -; j_call: TRBJ1-1; clone_size: -; v_call: TRBV4-1; cdr3_nt: TGCGCCAGCAGCTCACAACCTCAGGGGGAAGCTTTCTTT; cdr3_aa: CASSSQPQGEAFF
d_call: TRBD2; j_call: TRBJ2-7; clone_size: -; v_call: TRBV20-1; cdr3_nt: TGCAGTGCCAGGGACTACACCTACGAGCAGTACTTC; cdr3_aa: CSARDYTYEQYF
d_call: -; j_call: TRBJ2-5; clone_size: once; v_call: TRBV28; cdr3_nt: TGTGCCAGCAGTTTACAACCAGGCCAAGAGACCCAGTACTTC; cdr3_aa: CASSLQPGQETQYF
d_call: -; j_call: TRBJ2-7; clone_size: -; v_call: TRBV27; cdr3_nt: TGTGCCAGCAGTTTTGGGCGCGAGCAGTACTTC; cdr3_aa: CASSFGREQYF